This T cell receptor beta chain originates from a study of shared clonotypes between healthy human individuals. Findings and limits, study-wide: Naive CD4 clonotypes overlapped across a handful of donors at roughly 5.1%. How much donors shared clonotypes was expected to be affected by sequencing depth.

This CDR3 is 12 amino acids long. The germline V gene has CDR1 SGHKS and CDR2 YYEKEE (reference sequence). V was shortened by 2 bases and J by 5 bases, with 7 bases between the two germline ends. A word on this clone: What it recognizes is unknown.

The DNA input per sorted-subset replicate PCR was about 190 ng, corresponding to tens of thousands of T cell genomes. Data came from immunoSEQ multiplex PCR; TCRdb stores just in-frame clones and leaves some out. Of 800,000 to 1,200,000 clones in the sample, roughly 74% were seen once. The receptor was isolated from a man in his late teens or twenties in good health. Some clones in this sample may be carry-over from other donors' samples. The rearrangement joins TRBV5-5 to TRBJ2-5; D is unclear. The sample consisted of memory CD4+ T cells from PBMCs. Sample subset: CD45RA-negative fraction. For the CDR3, the DNA is TGTGCCAGCAGCTTCTCTAGGGAGACCCAGTACTTC. This codes for CASSFSRETQYF.